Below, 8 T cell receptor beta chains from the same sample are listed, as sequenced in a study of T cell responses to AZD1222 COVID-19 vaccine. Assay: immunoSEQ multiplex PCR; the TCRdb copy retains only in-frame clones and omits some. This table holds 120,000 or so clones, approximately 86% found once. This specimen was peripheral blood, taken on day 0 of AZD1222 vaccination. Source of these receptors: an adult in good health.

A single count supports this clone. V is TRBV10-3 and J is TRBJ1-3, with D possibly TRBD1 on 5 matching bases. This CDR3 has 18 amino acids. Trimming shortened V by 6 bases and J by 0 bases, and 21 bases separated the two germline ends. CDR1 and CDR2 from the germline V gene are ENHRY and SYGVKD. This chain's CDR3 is CAIRTNGRGGLSGNTIYF. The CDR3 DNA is TGTGCCATCAGAACTAACGGCCGGGGCGGTCTCTCTGGAAACACCATATATTTT.

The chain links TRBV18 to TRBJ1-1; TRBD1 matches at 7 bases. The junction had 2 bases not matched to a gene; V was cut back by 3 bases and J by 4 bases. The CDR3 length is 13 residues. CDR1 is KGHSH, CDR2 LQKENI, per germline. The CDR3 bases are TGTGCCAGCTCACCCCAGGGGGGCACTGAAGCTTTCTTT. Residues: CASSPQGGTEAFF.

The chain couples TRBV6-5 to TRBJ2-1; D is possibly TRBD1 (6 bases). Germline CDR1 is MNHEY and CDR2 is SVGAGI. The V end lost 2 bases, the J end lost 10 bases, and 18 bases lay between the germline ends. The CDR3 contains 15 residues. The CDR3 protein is CASSYTDNRAHEQFF. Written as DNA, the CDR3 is TGTGCCAGCAGTTACACCGACAACAGGGCTCACGAGCAGTTCTTC.

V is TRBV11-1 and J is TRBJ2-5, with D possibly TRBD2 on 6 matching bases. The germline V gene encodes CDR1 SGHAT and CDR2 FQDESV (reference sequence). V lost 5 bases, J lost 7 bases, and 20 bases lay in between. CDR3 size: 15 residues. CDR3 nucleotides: TGTGCCAGCAGCCTGCACCCGGGGGACGTGGGGACCCAGTACTTC. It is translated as CASSLHPGDVGTQYF.

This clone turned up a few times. The chain's CDR3 is CASTRGEARNQPQHF. CDR3 nucleotides: TGTGCCAGCACCCGGGGGGAGGCCCGCAATCAGCCCCAGCATTTT. This chain uses TRBV21-1 with TRBJ1-5. TRBV21-1 is designated a pseudogene. This CDR3 is built from 15 residues.

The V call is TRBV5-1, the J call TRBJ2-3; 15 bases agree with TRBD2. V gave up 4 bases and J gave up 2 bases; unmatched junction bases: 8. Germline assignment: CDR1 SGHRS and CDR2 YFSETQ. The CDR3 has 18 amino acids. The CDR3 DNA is TGCGCCAGCAGCCCGACCGGGACTAGCGGGGGGTTCACAGATACGCAGTATTTT. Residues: CASSPTGTSGGFTDTQYF.

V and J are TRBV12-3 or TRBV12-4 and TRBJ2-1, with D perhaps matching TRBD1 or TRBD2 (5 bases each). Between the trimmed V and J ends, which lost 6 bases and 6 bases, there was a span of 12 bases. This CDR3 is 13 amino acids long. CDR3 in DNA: TGTGCCAGCAGACGGGACCTGGTCAATGAGCAGTTCTTC. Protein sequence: CASRRDLVNEQFF.

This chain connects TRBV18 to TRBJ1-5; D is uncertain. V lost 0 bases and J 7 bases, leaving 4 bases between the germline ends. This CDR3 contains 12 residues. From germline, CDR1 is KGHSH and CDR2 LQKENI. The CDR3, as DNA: TGTGCCAGCTCACCACCCGGGCAGCCCCAGCATTTT. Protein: CASSPPGQPQHF.